Presented here are 6 T cell receptor beta chains from one specimen sequenced in a study of blood T cells in healthy people across ages (dated by TCRdb to 2013 to 2016). The library came from 5' RACE. The sequencing machine was an Illumina HiSeq 2500. A second PCR of about 7 to 12 cycles was performed with a sample-barcoded 5' primer and a J-beta primer mix. TCRdb passed the public sequencing reads through fastp at Q25 and MiXCR, retaining productive beta sequences. Entries that share a CDR3 protein sequence are merged under the most common genes and DNA. The sample profile shows about 1.8 million distinct CDR3 sequences; less than 50% of them were found once. The ten biggest clones cover around 2.1% of the sample. The sequencing input was blood. Every receptor here comes from a woman between 40 and 50 years old in good health.

The CDR3 nucleotides read TGTGCCAGCAGCCAACCTAGGCGGACAGGGGATGAAAAACTGTTTTTT. Its protein product is CASSQPRRTGDEKLFF. This chain connects TRBV4-2 to TRBJ1-4, with 9 bases identical to TRBD1. V dropped 2 bases and J dropped 6; count of bases not matched to a gene: 7. The CDR3 has 16 amino acids. Germline CDR1 LGHNA, CDR2 YNFKEQ.

This chain connects TRBV7-2 to TRBJ2-1; 10 nucleotides align to TRBD2. The ends lost 5 bases at V and 13 bases at J; junction bases unmatched: 17. In germline, CDR1 is SGHTA, CDR2 FQGNSA. The CDR3 is made up of 16 amino acids. This CDR3 is CASSMRTSGGGETQFF. The CDR3 DNA reads TGTGCCAGCAGCATGCGGACTAGCGGTGGGGGGGAGACCCAGTTCTTC.

This clonotype was seen repeatedly, ten times or more. The chain links TRBV12-3 or TRBV12-4 to TRBJ2-3; 8 nucleotides align to TRBD2. The CDR3 loop spans 16 amino acids. The V segment lost 5 bases and the J segment 5 bases; nucleotides outside the gene matches: 12. The CDR3 loop reads CASSPHLGGGKDTQYF. The CDR3 region has the DNA TGTGCCAGCAGTCCTCACCTCGGCGGGGGGAAAGATACGCAGTATTTT.

The chain is built from TRBV6-6 and TRBJ1-2; 7 nucleotides align to TRBD1. V was clipped by 6 bases and J by 2 bases; unmatched bases: 6. Germline values: CDR1 MNHNY, CDR2 SVGAGI (reference sequence). The CDR3 length is 14 residues. In DNA form, the CDR3 reads TGTGCCAGCAGCAACAGGGGACCAAACTATGGCTACACCTTC. Encoded protein: CASSNRGPNYGYTF.

The sample holds many counts of this clonotype. The V gene is TRBV10-3, the J gene TRBJ2-5; weak D call: TRBD1 (5 bases). The CDR3 sequence is 12 residues long. V was cut by 2 bases and J by 4 bases, with 5 bases left in between. Germline V CDR1 and CDR2: ENHRY, SYGVKD. The CDR3 loop is CAISEQGETQYF. In DNA, the CDR3 is TGTGCCATCAGTGAGCAGGGAGAGACCCAGTACTTC.

The chain links TRBV20-1 to TRBJ2-5; 13 nucleotides agree with TRBD2. The CDR3 extends over 14 amino acids. V gave up 6 bases and J gave up 3 bases; unmatched junction bases: 4. CDR1 DFQATT and CDR2 SNEGSKA come from the germline V gene (reference sequence). The CDR3 DNA sequence: TGCAGTGCAACAGGGACTAGCGGGGAAGAGACCCAGTACTTC. Translated, it gives CSATGTSGEETQYF.